The TCR beta chain described here comes from a study of shared clonotypes between healthy human individuals. For this clone: Other DNA sequences in the same sample also yield this CDR3.

This table comes from immunoSEQ multiplex PCR, and its TCRdb copy is limited to in-frame clones, with some not included. The sample contains some 2,500,000 clones, over 85% of which appear only once. From germline, CDR1 is LNHNV and CDR2 YYDKDF (reference sequence). The CDR3 covers 14 residues. With 1 base removed from V and 2 bases from J, the gap between germline ends came to 9 bases. This clonotype was sampled from a man between 18 and 29 years old in good health. Some clones in this sample may be carry-over from other donors' samples. Sequenced input: naive CD4+ T cells from PBMCs. Documented subset: CD45RA+ positively selected. V usage is TRBV15 and J usage is TRBJ2-7; possible D gene TRBD2, 6 bases. The CDR3 here is CATSRGGTPYEQYF. The CDR3, as DNA: TGTGCCACCAGCAGAGGAGGGACTCCCTACGAGCAGTACTTC. Filled out from reference TRBV15 and TRBJ2-7, the complete variable domain reads DAMVIQNPRYQVTQFGKPVTLSCSQTLNHNVMYWYQQKSSQAPKLLFHYYDKDFNNEADTPDNFQSRRPNTSFCFLDIRSPGLGDTAMYLCATSRGGTPYEQYFGPGTRLTVT.